This record concerns one TCR beta chain sequence. What antigen it recognizes has not been identified. The read finishes 3 residues shy of the CDR3 end, and the germline J gene is used to complete it. The CDR3 sequence holds 14 residues, the cysteine and phenylalanine included. Of the CDR3's DNA, 33 bases were read; they are in frame from base 1. According to the germline V gene, CDR1 reads ENHRY and CDR2 reads SYGVKD. The data are from a study of TET2 disruption in CD19-targeted CAR T cells (dated by TCRdb to 2016 to 2019). With regard to the full study: No additional inclusion criteria were applied, and the number of samples was determined by the original clinical trial design and by sample availability.

General findings and caveats noted by the study authors: The conclusions about the patient's CAR T cells were based on extensive analysis of only one subject.

The immunoSEQ assay was used for deep sequencing of the TCR beta chain. As for how the authors treated the data: Only productive TCR beta rearrangements were used to calculate clonotype frequencies. TCRdb took over this immuneACCESS table, retaining in-frame rearrangements with V and J assigned. Such tables are incomplete; in checked studies, under half of the missing clones stem from an unresolved V gene, and the remainder is unexplained. The DNA was the basis for D and trimming; V, J and clone size are from that table. The sample table on file contains tens of thousands of clones. Of the sample, approximately 1.8% falls within the top ten clones. This specimen's treatment or condition label, interpreted: autologous CTL019 cells: CD19 CAR with 4-1BB and CD3 zeta domains. TCR zeta and 4-1BB costimulatory signaling domains were incorporated into the CD19 CAR. T cells for CTL019 manufacturing were collected from peripheral blood by leukapheresis. The DNeasy Blood and Tissue Kit was used to extract genomic DNA from pre-infusion T cells, peripheral blood, or sorted post-infusion T cells.

The sequenced sample was CD8- CAR+ T cells sorted from cultured blood T cells, obtained for CD19 CAR T cell therapy. The meaning of the sample's cell subset or site label: CD8-negative CAR-positive T cells from the infusion product. This TCR was sampled from a man between 70 and 80 years old with chronic lymphocytic leukemia. Recombination linked TRBV10-3 to TRBJ2-4, with 9 central nucleotides matching TRBD1. Here the CDR3 is given as CAISPGTGNYGQYF. Partial CDR3 DNA: TGTGCCATCAGTCCCGGGACAGGGAACTATGGT.